The entry that follows covers one T cell receptor beta chain sequence. No antigen is known for it. TCR beta rearrangements were amplified from peripheral blood genomic DNA. The CDR3 runs to 15 residues. Germline V lookup: CDR1 MNHEY, CDR2 SVGAGI. Losses at the gene ends were 6 bases for V and 4 bases for J; bases not matched to a gene: 12. Multiplex touch-down PCR with TRB-A/B primers amplified rearranged V-D-J TRB sequences. TCRdb reanalysed the multiplex PCR reads using MiXCR and keeps one entry per CDR3 protein. The table records some 9,000 distinct CDR3 sequences, less than 55% of them present only once. This record comes from a study of T cell repertoires in aging, cancer and after chemotherapy. Study-level information: Over several months to years, re-sampled healthy donor repertoires clearly shared clones.

General study findings and limits: Loss of evenness, beyond lost richness, contributed to age-related TCR diversity decline in cancer patients. In each cancer cohort, median generation probability increased across chemotherapy, suggesting thymic output rebounded. Age-matched healthy donors had significantly more diverse, less clonal blood TCR repertoires than untreated cancer patients.

The receptor's source is a human donor in good health. The chain joins TRBV6-5 to TRBJ2-7, with TRBD2 matching over 7 bases. Sample: blood. Here the CDR3 reads CASSSAGEGLYEQYF. The CDR3 nucleotides are TGTGCCAGCAGCTCTGCGGGGGAGGGGTTGTACGAGCAGTACTTC.